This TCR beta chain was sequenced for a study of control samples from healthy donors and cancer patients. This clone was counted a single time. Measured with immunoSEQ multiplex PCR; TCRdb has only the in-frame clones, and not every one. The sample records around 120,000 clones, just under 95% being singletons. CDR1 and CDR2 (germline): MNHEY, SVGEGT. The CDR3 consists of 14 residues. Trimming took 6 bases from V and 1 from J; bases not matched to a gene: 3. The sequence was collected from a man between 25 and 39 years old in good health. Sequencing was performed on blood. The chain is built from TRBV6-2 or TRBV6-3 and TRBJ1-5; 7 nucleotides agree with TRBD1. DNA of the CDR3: TGTGCCAGCAGCCCGACAGGGAGCAATCAGCCCCAGCATTTT. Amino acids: CASSPTGSNQPQHF.